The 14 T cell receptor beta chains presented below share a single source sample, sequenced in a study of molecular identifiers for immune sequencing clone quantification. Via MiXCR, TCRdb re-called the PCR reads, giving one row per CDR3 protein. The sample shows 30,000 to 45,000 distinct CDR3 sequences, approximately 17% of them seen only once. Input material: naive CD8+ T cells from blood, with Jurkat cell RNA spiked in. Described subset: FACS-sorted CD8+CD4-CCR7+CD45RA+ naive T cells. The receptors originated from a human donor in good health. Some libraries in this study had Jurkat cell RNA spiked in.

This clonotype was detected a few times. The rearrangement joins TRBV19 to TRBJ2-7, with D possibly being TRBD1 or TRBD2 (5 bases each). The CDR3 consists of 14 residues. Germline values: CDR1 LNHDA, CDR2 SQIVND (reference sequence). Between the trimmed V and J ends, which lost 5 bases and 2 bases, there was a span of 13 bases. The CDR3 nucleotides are TGTGCCAGTAGTTTCCGGGACGGCACCTACGAGCAGTACTTC. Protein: CASSFRDGTYEQYF.

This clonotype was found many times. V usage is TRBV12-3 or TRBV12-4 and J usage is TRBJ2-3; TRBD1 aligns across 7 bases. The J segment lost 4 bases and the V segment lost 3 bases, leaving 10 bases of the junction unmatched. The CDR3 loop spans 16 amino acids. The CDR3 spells CASSFSWTGSSDTQYF. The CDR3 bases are TGTGCCAGCAGTTTCAGCTGGACAGGCTCTTCAGATACGCAGTATTTT.

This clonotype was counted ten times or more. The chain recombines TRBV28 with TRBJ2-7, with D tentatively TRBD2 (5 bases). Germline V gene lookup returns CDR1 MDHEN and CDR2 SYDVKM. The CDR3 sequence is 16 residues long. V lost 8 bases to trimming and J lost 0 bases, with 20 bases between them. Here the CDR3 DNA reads TGTGCCAGCTCCGCCCTTTGGGAGTTTTCCTCCTACGAGCAGTACTTC. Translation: CASSALWEFSSYEQYF.

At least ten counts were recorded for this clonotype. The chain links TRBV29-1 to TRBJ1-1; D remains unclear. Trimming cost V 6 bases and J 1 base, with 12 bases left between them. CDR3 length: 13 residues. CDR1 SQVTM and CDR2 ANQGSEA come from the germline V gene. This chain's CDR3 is CSVPLGKNTEAFF. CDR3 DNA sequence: TGCAGCGTCCCCCTCGGCAAGAACACTGAAGCTTTCTTT.

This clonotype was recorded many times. CDR3 bases: TGTGCCAGCAGTGTGAGGGTAGCGTACACAGATACGCAGTATTTT. It specifies CASSVRVAYTDTQYF. This chain uses TRBV28 with TRBJ2-3, with D possibly matching TRBD2 (5 bases). Trimming stripped 5 bases from V and 2 bases from J, with 14 bases between. This CDR3 comprises 15 residues. From germline, CDR1 is MDHEN and CDR2 SYDVKM.

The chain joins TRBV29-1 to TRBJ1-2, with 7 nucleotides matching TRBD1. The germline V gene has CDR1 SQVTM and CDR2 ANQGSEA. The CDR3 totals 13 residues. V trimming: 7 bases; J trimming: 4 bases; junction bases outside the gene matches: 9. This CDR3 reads CSDWDRDAYGYTF. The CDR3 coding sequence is TGCAGCGATTGGGACAGAGACGCCTATGGCTACACCTTC.

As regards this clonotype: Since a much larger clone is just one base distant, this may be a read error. The CDR3 region is CASGWTGNERFF. The CDR3 DNA reads as TGTGCTAGTGGTTGGACAGGGAATGAGCGGTTCTTC. The chain joins TRBV12-5 to TRBJ2-1, with TRBD1 identical over 8 bases. CDR1 is LGHNT, CDR2 FRNRAP, per germline. There are 12 residues in the CDR3.

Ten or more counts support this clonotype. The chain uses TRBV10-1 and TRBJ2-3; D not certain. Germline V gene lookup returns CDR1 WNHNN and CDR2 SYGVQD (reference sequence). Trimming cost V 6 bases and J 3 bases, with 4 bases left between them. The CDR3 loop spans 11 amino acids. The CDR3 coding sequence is TGCGCCAGCAGCGAAACAGATACGCAGTATTTT. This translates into CASSETDTQYF.

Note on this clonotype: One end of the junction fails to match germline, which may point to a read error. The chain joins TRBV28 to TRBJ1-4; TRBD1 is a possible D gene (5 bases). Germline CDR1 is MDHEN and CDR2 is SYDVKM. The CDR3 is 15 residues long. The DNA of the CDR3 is TGTGTCAGCAGTAGGACCGCTTTTGGGGGTGAAAAACTGTTTTTT. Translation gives CVSSRTAFGGEKLFF.

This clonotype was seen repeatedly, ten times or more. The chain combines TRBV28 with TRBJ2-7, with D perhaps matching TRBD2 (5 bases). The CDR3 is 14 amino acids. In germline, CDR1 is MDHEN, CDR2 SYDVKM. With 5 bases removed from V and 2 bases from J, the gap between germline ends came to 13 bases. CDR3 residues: CASSSTSLPYEQYF. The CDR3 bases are TGTGCCAGCAGTAGCACTAGTCTCCCCTACGAGCAGTACTTC.

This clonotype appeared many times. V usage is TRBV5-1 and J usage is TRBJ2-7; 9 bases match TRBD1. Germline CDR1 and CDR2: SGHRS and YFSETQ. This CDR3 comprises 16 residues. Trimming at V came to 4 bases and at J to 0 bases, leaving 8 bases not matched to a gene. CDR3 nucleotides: TGCGCCAGCAGCCCGGGGACAGGGATTAGCTCCTACGAGCAGTACTTC. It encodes CASSPGTGISSYEQYF.

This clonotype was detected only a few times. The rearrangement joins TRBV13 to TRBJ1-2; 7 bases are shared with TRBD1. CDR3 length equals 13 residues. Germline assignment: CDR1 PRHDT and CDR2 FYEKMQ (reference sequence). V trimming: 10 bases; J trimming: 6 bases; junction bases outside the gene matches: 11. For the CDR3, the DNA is TGTGCCAACCGTAGGAGGGGGCGCGATGGCTACACCTTC. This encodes CANRRRGRDGYTF.

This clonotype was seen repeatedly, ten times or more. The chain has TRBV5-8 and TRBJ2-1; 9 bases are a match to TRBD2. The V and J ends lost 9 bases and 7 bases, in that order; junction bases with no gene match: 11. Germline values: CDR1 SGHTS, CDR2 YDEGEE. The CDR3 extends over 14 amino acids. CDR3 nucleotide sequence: TGTGCCACTCCACTCGCGGGAGGGTTAAATGAGCAGTTCTTC. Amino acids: CATPLAGGLNEQFF.

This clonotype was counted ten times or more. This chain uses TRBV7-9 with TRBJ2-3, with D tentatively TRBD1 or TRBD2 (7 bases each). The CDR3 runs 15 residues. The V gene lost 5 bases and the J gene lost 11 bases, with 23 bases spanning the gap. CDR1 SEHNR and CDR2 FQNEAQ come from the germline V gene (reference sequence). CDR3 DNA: TGTGCCAGCAGCCCCCGACAGGGAGGGCCTTTGTGGCAGTATTTT. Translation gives CASSPRQGGPLWQYF. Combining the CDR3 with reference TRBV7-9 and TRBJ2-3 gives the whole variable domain DTGVSQNPRHKITKRGQNVTFRCDPISEHNRLYWYRQTLGQGPEFLTYFQNEAQLEKSRLLSDRFSAERPKGSFSTLEIQRTEQGDSAMYLCASSPRQGGPLWQYFGPGTRLTVL.